The 31 T cell receptor beta chains below come from one sample, sequenced in a study of blood T cell repertoires in COVID-19. TCRdb keeps only in-frame clones here, not all; method: immunoSEQ multiplex PCR. The table has roughly 72,000 clones, about 81% seen once; the top ten hold roughly 13%. Sequences were obtained from peripheral blood. These receptors were taken from a woman of 80 years or more with acute or convalescent COVID-19.

V and J are TRBV7-7 and TRBJ2-1; TRBD2 agrees at 10 bases. The CDR3 is 16 amino acids. The germline V gene has CDR1 SSHAT and CDR2 FNYEAQ (reference sequence). The V segment lost 3 bases and the J segment 1 base; nucleotides outside the gene matches: 3. This CDR3 reads CASSFGTSASYNEQFF. CDR3 in DNA: TGTGCCAGCAGCTTTGGGACTAGCGCTTCCTACAATGAGCAGTTCTTC.

The genes are TRBV2 and TRBJ2-7; 10 bases are shared with TRBD1. Germline V gene sequence: CDR1 SNHLY, CDR2 FYNNEI. V trimming: 1 base; J trimming: 6 bases; junction bases outside the gene matches: 6. The CDR3 totals 15 residues. CDR3 DNA: TGTGCCAGCAGTGAAGGAGGAGGGACAGGGGCCGAGCAGTACTTC. Residues: CASSEGGGTGAEQYF.

This sequence joins TRBV19 and TRBJ1-1; D not certain. The CDR3 is made up of 18 amino acids. V was cut by 4 bases and J by 0 bases, with 21 bases left in between. Germline V gene sequence: CDR1 LNHDA, CDR2 SQIVND (reference sequence). CDR3 protein: CASSTAEVPPDLNTEAFF. The CDR3 DNA is TGTGCCAGTAGTACCGCAGAGGTCCCCCCTGACTTGAACACTGAAGCTTTCTTT.

The CDR3, as DNA: TGTGCCAGCAGCTTTGGGGCAGGGGGCGAGGAGACCCAGTACTTC. Its protein is CASSFGAGGEETQYF. The chain has TRBV5-6 and TRBJ2-5; 8 nucleotides agree with TRBD1. Trimming at V came to 2 bases and at J to 5 bases, leaving 8 bases not matched to a gene. CDR1 and CDR2 from the germline V gene are SGHDT and YYEEEE. This CDR3 region has 15 residues.

J is TRBJ2-7 and V is TRBV11-3; 13 bases are shared with TRBD2. Germline lookup yields CDR1 SGHNT and CDR2 YENEEA. This CDR3 comprises 16 residues. Unmatched junction bases numbered 6, after V lost 5 bases and J lost 2 bases. The CDR3 sequence is CASSPGGTSGTYEQYF. Written as DNA, the CDR3 is TGTGCCAGCAGCCCGGGGGGGACTAGCGGGACCTACGAGCAGTACTTC. Full variable domain (rest looked up from reference TRBV11-3 and TRBJ2-7): EAGVVQSPRYKIIEKKQPVAFWCNPISGHNTLYWYLQNLGQGPELLIRYENEEAVDDSQLPKDRFSAERLKGVDSTLKIQPAELGDSAVYLCASSPGGTSGTYEQYFGPGTRLTVT.

The chain has TRBV10-3 and TRBJ2-3; 7 bases match TRBD2. CDR1 and CDR2 from the germline V gene are ENHRY and SYGVKD. Losses at the gene ends were 6 bases for V and 2 bases for J; bases not matched to a gene: 8. This CDR3 is built from 15 residues. In DNA, the CDR3 is TGTGCCATCAGGGGCGGGCTAGCGGCCACAGATACGCAGTATTTT. Translating it yields CAIRGGLAATDTQYF.

This CDR3 reads CASSYLGQGMRDTQYF. The CDR3 DNA reads as TGTGCCAGCAGTTACCTCGGACAGGGGATGAGGGATACGCAGTATTTT. The chain joins TRBV6-5 to TRBJ2-3; TRBD1 matches 9 bases. This CDR3 has 16 amino acids. J was trimmed by 6 bases and V by 2 bases; bases with no gene match: 9. Looked up from germline, CDR1 is MNHEY and CDR2 is SVGAGI.

The chain recombines TRBV15 with TRBJ2-3, with 10 bases lining up with TRBD2. Germline V gene sequence: CDR1 LNHNV, CDR2 YYDKDF (reference sequence). CDR3 length equals 21 residues. The J segment lost 2 bases and the V segment lost 3 bases, leaving 20 bases of the junction unmatched. The CDR3 loop reads CATSRLGGTYTSGEDTDTQYF. CDR3 nucleotide sequence: TGTGCCACCAGCAGGCTCGGGGGGACTTATACTAGCGGGGAGGACACAGATACGCAGTATTTT.

The CDR3 DNA reads TGCGCCAGCAGCTTGGGAGTAGCGGGGAACACCGGGGAGCTGTTTTTT. Translating it yields CASSLGVAGNTGELFF. The chain joins TRBV5-1 to TRBJ2-2; 7 bases are shared with TRBD2. The J segment lost 1 base and the V segment lost 0 bases, leaving 3 bases of the junction unmatched. Germline V gene data show CDR1 as SGHRS and CDR2 as YFSETQ. The length of the CDR3 is 16 residues.

The gene calls are TRBV7-2 and TRBJ2-1; D might be TRBD2 (6 bases). Trimming removed 5 bases at V and 4 bases at J, with 21 bases between. The CDR3 is made up of 17 amino acids. Germline loops: CDR1 SGHTA, CDR2 FQGNSA. The CDR3 reads CASSPDAGTRGYNEQFF. CDR3 bases: TGTGCCAGCAGCCCCGATGCGGGGACCCGGGGATACAATGAGCAGTTCTTC.

The chain recombines TRBV4-3 with TRBJ2-3; D is possibly TRBD2 (5 bases). The CDR3 is 15 residues long. Germline V lookup: CDR1 LGHNA, CDR2 YSLEER. Trimming cost V 1 base and J 2 bases, with 10 bases left between them. In DNA form, the CDR3 reads TGCGCCAGCAGCCAAGGAACTAGGTTCACAGATACGCAGTATTTT. Translation gives CASSQGTRFTDTQYF.

V usage is TRBV4-1 and J usage is TRBJ2-7; TRBD2 matches 8 bases. Germline V gives CDR1 MGHRA, CDR2 YSYEKL. With V trimmed by 0 bases and J by 3 bases, 7 bases remained unmatched. This CDR3 is built from 16 residues. The CDR3 spells CASSQDGAGAGYEQYF. CDR3 nucleotide sequence: TGCGCCAGCAGCCAAGATGGAGCGGGAGCGGGCTACGAGCAGTACTTC.

This clone was seen only once. The gene calls are TRBV6-5 and TRBJ1-5; 7 bases match TRBD1. CDR1 is MNHEY, CDR2 SVGAGI, per germline. The CDR3 is 15 residues long. V dropped 5 bases and J dropped 7; count of bases not matched to a gene: 11. CDR3 protein: CASSRGQRAGQPQHF. CDR3 nucleotide sequence: TGTGCCAGCAGTAGGGGACAGCGGGCAGGACAGCCCCAGCATTTT.

The CDR3 DNA is TGTGCCAGTAGTAGCCGGGAGGGAAATGGCTACACCTTC. Translated, it gives CASSSREGNGYTF. The chain employs TRBV19 and TRBJ1-2; D is ambiguous. The V gene's germline CDR1 is LNHDA and CDR2 SQIVND (reference sequence). V was cut by 4 bases and J by 6 bases, with 12 bases left in between. This CDR3 region has 13 residues.

This clone was recorded a few times. This chain links TRBV14 with TRBJ2-1; possible D gene TRBD2, 5 bases. V lost 2 bases, J lost 6 bases, and 14 bases lay in between. The CDR3 is 15 residues long. Germline assignment: CDR1 SGHDN and CDR2 FVKESK. The CDR3 DNA reads as TGTGCCAGCAGCCAATTCTCTAGCTCCCTCAATGAGCAGTTCTTC. Protein sequence: CASSQFSSSLNEQFF.

This clone was detected once. J is TRBJ2-3 and V is TRBV18; D might be TRBD1 (6 bases). From germline, CDR1 is KGHSH and CDR2 LQKENI. This CDR3 contains 15 residues. With 3 bases removed from V and 0 bases from J, the gap between germline ends came to 10 bases. In DNA, the CDR3 is TGTGCCAGCTCACCGGGACACACTAGCACAGATACGCAGTATTTT. Translation gives CASSPGHTSTDTQYF.

J is TRBJ2-2 and V is TRBV7-9; D is unclear. The germline gives CDR1 SEHNR, CDR2 FQNEAQ (reference sequence). The CDR3 extends over 15 amino acids. Between the trimmed V and J ends, which lost 7 bases and 2 bases, there was a span of 14 bases. In DNA, the CDR3 is TGTGCCAGCACCCCACCCGGGTTAAACACCGGGGAGCTGTTTTTT. Residues: CASTPPGLNTGELFF.

This clone is a singleton in its sample. This chain uses TRBV24-1 with TRBJ2-1, with 8 bases that match TRBD2. CDR1 and CDR2 (germline): KGHDR, SFDVKD. The CDR3 is 20 residues long. V gave up 2 bases and J gave up 8 bases; unmatched junction bases: 22. CDR3 amino acids: CATSDSVGARGGRFYYEQFF. The DNA of the CDR3 is TGTGCCACCAGTGATTCGGTTGGTGCCCGTGGCGGGAGGTTTTATTATGAGCAGTTCTTC.

The CDR3, as DNA: TGTGCCACCACGGCGGGCGGGTACAATGAGCAGTTCTTC. This sequence encodes CATTAGGYNEQFF. The genes are TRBV24-1 and TRBJ2-1, with a possible D match to TRBD2 (5 bases). This CDR3 has 13 amino acids. The germline V gene encodes CDR1 KGHDR and CDR2 SFDVKD. Trimming cost V 8 bases and J 4 bases, with 11 bases left between them.

The chain combines TRBV9 with TRBJ2-2; 7 nucleotides line up with TRBD2. CDR1 is SGDLS, CDR2 YYNGEE, per germline. This CDR3 contains 15 residues. The junction had 6 bases not matched to a gene; V was cut back by 0 bases and J by 7 bases. CDR3 sequence: CASSVDGRWDGELFF. The CDR3 nucleotides are TGTGCCAGCAGCGTAGACGGGAGGTGGGACGGGGAGCTGTTTTTT.

A single count supports this clone. The genes are TRBV19 and TRBJ2-5; tentatively, D is TRBD2 (6 bases). The CDR3 contains 14 residues. The ends were cut back, 3 bases at V and 5 bases at J, with 13 bases in the middle. CDR1 and CDR2 (germline): LNHDA, SQIVND (reference sequence). CDR3 loop: CASSIAGSGETQYF. The CDR3 nucleotides are TGTGCCAGTAGTATCGCGGGGAGTGGGGAGACCCAGTACTTC.

This chain joins TRBV10-3 and TRBJ2-2; D unresolved. This CDR3 contains 12 residues. Per germline, CDR1 ENHRY and CDR2 SYGVKD. Between the trimmed V and J ends, which lost 2 bases and 6 bases, there was a span of 4 bases. The CDR3 here is CAISEPSGELFF. The CDR3, as DNA: TGTGCCATCAGTGAGCCTTCCGGGGAGCTGTTTTTT.

The chain is built from TRBV20-1 and TRBJ2-1; D not resolved. V lost 5 bases to trimming and J lost 8 bases, with 10 bases between them. CDR3 length: 11 residues. Germline V gives CDR1 DFQATT, CDR2 SNEGSKA (reference sequence). The CDR3 sequence: CSAPFSHEQFF. The CDR3 DNA is TGCAGTGCTCCGTTTAGCCATGAGCAGTTCTTC.

The chain uses TRBV5-6 and TRBJ1-6; 8 bases align to TRBD1. V dropped 4 bases and J dropped 7; count of bases not matched to a gene: 7. The CDR3 runs 15 residues. The germline CDR1 and CDR2 sequences are SGHDT and YYEEEE. The CDR3 coding sequence is TGTGCCAGCAGCACCCGGACAGGGAGGAATTCACCCCTCCACTTT. The encoded protein is CASSTRTGRNSPLHF. The entire variable domain, with the rest obtained from reference TRBV5-6 and TRBJ1-6, is as follows: DAGVTQSPTHLIKTRGQQVTLRCSPKSGHDTVSWYQQALGQGPQFIFQYYEEEERQRGNFPDRFSGHQFPNYSSELNVNALLLGDSALYLCASSTRTGRNSPLHFGNGTRLTVT.

The chain is built from TRBV7-9 and TRBJ2-1, with 12 bases that match TRBD2. This CDR3 region has 15 residues. Trimming took 2 bases from V and 6 from J; bases not matched to a gene: 2. Germline-derived CDR1 and CDR2 are SEHNR and FQNEAQ (reference sequence). The CDR3 here is CASSLLAGGPNEQFF. The CDR3 DNA is TGTGCCAGCAGCTTACTAGCGGGAGGGCCCAATGAGCAGTTCTTC.

The rearrangement uses TRBV2 and TRBJ2-2; 13 positions match TRBD2. After removal of 6 bases from V and 1 base from J, the junction contained 8 bases not matched to a gene. Germline V gene lookup returns CDR1 SNHLY and CDR2 FYNNEI. The CDR3 is 18 amino acids. CDR3 protein: CASRLPGLAGRNTGELFF. CDR3 DNA: TGTGCCAGCAGACTACCGGGACTAGCGGGAAGGAACACCGGGGAGCTGTTTTTT.

The chain combines TRBV4-3 with TRBJ2-3; 11 nucleotides align to TRBD1. J gave up 2 bases and V 0 bases, and 4 bases lay outside the gene matches. This CDR3 comprises 17 residues. Germline values: CDR1 LGHNA, CDR2 YSLEER. The chain's CDR3 is CASSQDVGQGATDTQYF. The CDR3 nucleotides read TGCGCCAGCAGCCAAGACGTAGGACAGGGGGCCACAGATACGCAGTATTTT.

The chain links TRBV27 to TRBJ2-1; TRBD2 aligns across 9 bases. Germline trimming cut 6 bases from V and 10 bases from J; bases unmatched to any gene: 7. The CDR3 has 13 amino acids. CDR1 and CDR2 (germline): MNHEY, SMNVEV (reference sequence). The CDR3 is CASRSPLAGEQFF. The CDR3 coding sequence is TGTGCCAGCAGGAGCCCACTAGCGGGCGAGCAGTTCTTC.

The CDR3 nucleotides read TGTGCCAGCAGTTTTGGGGACAGGGGTACCGGGGAGCTGTTTTTT. This codes for CASSFGDRGTGELFF. This rearrangement joins TRBV28 to TRBJ2-2, with 10 bases identical to TRBD1. CDR3 length: 15 amino acids. Germline CDR1 and CDR2: MDHEN and SYDVKM. Trimming at V came to 3 bases and at J to 5 bases, leaving 3 bases not matched to a gene.

The V and J genes are TRBV7-8 and TRBJ2-1; TRBD2 matches at 11 bases. V lost 2 bases, J lost 10 bases, and 4 bases stayed unmatched. CDR3 length: 14 amino acids. Germline V CDR1 and CDR2: SGHVS, FQNEAQ. This CDR3 reads CASSLLLAGVEQFF. CDR3 DNA: TGTGCCAGCAGCTTATTACTAGCGGGAGTGGAGCAGTTCTTC.

J is TRBJ2-1 and V is TRBV7-9; possible D gene TRBD2, 5 bases. Per germline, CDR1 SEHNR and CDR2 FQNEAQ (reference sequence). The CDR3 has 14 residues. The ends were cut back, 3 bases at V and 6 bases at J, with 12 bases in the middle. In nucleotides, the CDR3 is TGTGCCAGCAGCTTGGGCGGGTTACCCAATGAGCAGTTCTTC. As protein: CASSLGGLPNEQFF.